This T cell receptor (beta chain) was sequenced for a study of blood T cell repertoires in COVID-19. At the level of the study: T cells, B-cell-depleted T cells, or PBMCs provided the cDNA or gDNA that served as material.

Only in-frame clones appear in the TCRdb table, and some are missing; sequencing was by immunoSEQ multiplex PCR. The table includes around 130,000 clones, almost 85% detected once. Germline CDR1 and CDR2: SNHLY and FYNNEI. This CDR3 is built from 15 residues. V lost 0 bases and J lost 5, with 13 bases in between. This sequence joins TRBV2 and TRBJ2-5; a weak D match, TRBD2 (5 bases). This receptor was identified in a young woman who had recovered from COVID-19. Input material: peripheral blood. The DNA for the CDR3 is TGTGCCAGCAGTGAAGCATCTCTCCCGGGGGAGACCCAGTACTTC. Translated, it gives CASSEASLPGETQYF.